The 17 T cell receptor beta chains given below trace back to one sample, sequenced in a study of tumor-infiltrating lymphocytes in primary liver carcinoma. A primer in the constant region served to generate TCR beta cDNA from 450 to 650 ng of total RNA. Nested multiplex PCR, run for three rounds with slightly modified ARM-PCR, yielded TCR beta libraries. TRBV1-TRBV30 forward primers paired with a C-beta reverse primer were used in the first two PCR rounds, which ran around 10 cycles each. TCRdb used MiXCR to reprocess the multiplex PCR reads, holding one entry per CDR3 protein. The sample consists of tens of thousands of distinct CDR3 sequences, roughly two thirds of them appearing once. Taking roughly 20-32 mg of unsorted bulk tissue, the authors co-extracted RNA and DNA. The sequencing input was liver tumor tissue from sampling region 4. The subset was: tumor region T4, right-lateral pole. These TCRs come from a man aged 40-49 years with primary liver carcinoma and hepatitis B virus infection.

This clonotype appeared a few times. Possible read error: a much larger clone is one base away. The gene calls are TRBV5-1 and TRBJ2-6; D not resolved. The CDR3 is made up of 14 amino acids. Germline CDR1 SGHRS, CDR2 YFSETQ. In DNA form, the CDR3 reads TGCGCCTGCAGCTTGGTGTCTGGGGCCAACGTCCTGACTTTC. It specifies CACSLVSGANVLTF.

This clonotype was recorded a few times. The CDR3 loop reads CSAARDGYTF. The CDR3 DNA follows: TGCAGTGCAGCTCGGGATGGCTACACCTTC. V and J are TRBV20-1 and TRBJ1-2; D unclear. This CDR3 region has 10 residues. Germline lookup yields CDR1 DFQATT and CDR2 SNEGSKA (reference sequence). V lost 6 bases and J 6 bases, leaving 8 bases between the germline ends.

In regard to this clonotype: Since no conserved phenylalanine or tryptophan closes the CDR3, a read error is the likely cause. This rearrangement joins TRBV6-5 to TRBJ2-5, with D possibly being TRBD1 (6 bases). V lost 7 bases and J 5 bases, leaving 11 bases between the germline ends. CDR3 length: 12 residues. CDR1 is MNHEY and CDR2 is SVGAGI in the germline V gene. The CDR3: CASNSQGETQYC. Written as DNA, the CDR3 is TGTGCCAGCAACTCCCAGGGGGAGACCCAGTACTGC.

This clonotype has only a few counts. A read error may produce the germline difference seen at one junction end. This chain joins TRBV12-3 or TRBV12-4 and TRBJ2-1, with 7 bases that match TRBD2. The CDR3 contains 16 residues. The CDR3 sequence is CVSSFQWGGKYNEQFF. The CDR3 region has the DNA TGTGTCAGCAGTTTCCAATGGGGGGGTAAATACAATGAGCAGTTCTTC.

The sample holds a few counts of this clonotype. One base away lies a much larger clone, so this may be a sequencing read error. V is TRBV29-1 and J is TRBJ2-5; tentatively, D is TRBD2 (6 bases). This CDR3 has 15 residues. Trimming pared 6 bases from V and 5 bases from J, leaving 22 bases between. Germline V CDR1 and CDR2: SQVTM, ANQGSEA. This CDR3 is CSVRVPGRGIETQYF. Here the CDR3 DNA reads TGCAGCGTCCGAGTCCCGGGACGGGGGATTGAGACCCAGTACTTC.

A few counts support this clonotype. The junction shows a germline mismatch at one end, possibly a read error. The chain couples TRBV12-3 or TRBV12-4 to TRBJ1-5; the D is unclear. This CDR3 is 13 amino acids long. The CDR3 region has the DNA TGTGCCAGCAGTTTTGGGGTCCTGCAGCCCCTGCATTTT. This sequence encodes CASSFGVLQPLHF.

This clonotype has a single count. The chain's CDR3 is CASSVLAGTGQFF. The CDR3 region has the DNA TGTGCCAGCAGCGTACTAGCGGGAACCGGGCAGTTCTTC. V gene TRBV11-3 combines with J gene TRBJ2-1; the match to TRBD2 covers 10 bases. V was clipped by 5 bases and J by 12 bases; unmatched bases: 7. The CDR3 runs to 13 residues. Germline V CDR1 and CDR2: SGHNT, YENEEA.

This clonotype showed up just a few times. The chain links TRBV29-1 to TRBJ2-3, with no clear D. From germline, CDR1 is SQVTM and CDR2 ANQGSEA. The V end was cut by 6 bases, the J end by 1 base, with 20 bases between. The CDR3 sequence is 16 residues long. This CDR3 reads CSVAGVDGCGTDTQYF. The CDR3 coding sequence is TGCAGCGTCGCTGGAGTGGACGGATGTGGCACAGATACGCAGTATTTT.

V gene TRBV29-1 combines with J gene TRBJ2-3; tentative D call: TRBD1 (6 bases). Per the germline V gene, CDR1 is SQVTM and CDR2 is ANQGSEA. Trimming took 6 bases from V and 6 from J, leaving 19 bases between them. This CDR3 contains 14 residues. The CDR3 is CSVDRTVMGDTQYF. The CDR3 bases are TGCAGCGTCGACAGGACGGTCATGGGGGATACGCAGTATTTT.

Comments on this clonotype: One end of the junction is discordant with germline, which a read error may explain. J is TRBJ2-2 and V is TRBV7-9, with a tentative D call TRBD2 (5 bases). The CDR3 is made up of 16 amino acids. Germline V gives CDR1 SEHNR, CDR2 FQNEAQ (reference sequence). The CDR3 sequence is CTSSLVLQSWTGELLF. The CDR3 region has the DNA TGTACCAGCAGCTTAGTTCTTCAGAGTTGGACCGGGGAGCTGTTGTTT.

Note on this clonotype: Given a much more abundant clone one base away, this may be a read error. The V and J genes are TRBV4-3 and TRBJ1-2; 9 nucleotides align to TRBD1. Germline V gene data show CDR1 as LGHNA and CDR2 as YSLEER. The ends lost 4 bases at V and 6 bases at J; junction bases unmatched: 6. CDR3 length: 14 amino acids. Written as DNA, the CDR3 is TGCGCCAGCAGCCGACCCGGGACAGGGAATGGCTACACCTTC. Translation gives CASSRPGTGNGYTF.

There are a few counts of this clonotype. This sequence may be a read error, since a much larger clone differs from it by one base. The CDR3 region has the DNA TGTGCCAACAGTTACGTAGAACCTGAGCAGTTCTTC. Translating gives CANSYVEPEQFF. This chain connects TRBV6-6 to TRBJ2-1; D is unclear. The CDR3 sequence is 12 residues long. The germline CDR1 and CDR2 sequences are MNHNY and SVGAGI (reference sequence).

There are many counts of this clonotype. This chain links TRBV4-2 with TRBJ2-5; 12 bases agree with TRBD2. This CDR3 has 18 amino acids. Trimming removed 0 bases from V and 4 bases from J; junction bases left unmatched: 9. Germline CDR1 is LGHNA and CDR2 is YNFKEQ. The CDR3 DNA reads as TGTGCCAGCAGCCAAGATCTAGCGGGAGGGCGAATTATAGAGACCCAGTACTTC. Translating it yields CASSQDLAGGRIIETQYF.

Of note for this clonotype: The junction does not match germline at one end; this may be a read error. The chain combines TRBV4-1 with TRBJ2-5; D is perhaps TRBD2 (5 bases). This CDR3 region has 14 residues. CDR1 and CDR2 (germline): MGHRA, YSYEKL. Here the CDR3 DNA reads TGCGCCAGCAACCAAGAACCTGGAGGAGAGACCCACTACTTC. Protein product: CASNQEPGGETHYF.

This clonotype was seen ten or more times. The chain carries TRBV12-3 or TRBV12-4 and TRBJ2-5; the D call may be TRBD1 or TRBD2 (5 bases each). V gave up 0 bases and J gave up 4 bases, with 6 bases separating them. CDR3 size: 13 residues. CDR3 loop: CASSLAGVETQYF. The CDR3 DNA sequence: TGTGCCAGCAGTTTAGCGGGGGTAGAGACCCAGTACTTC.

The rearrangement uses TRBV6-5 and TRBJ2-7; either TRBD1 or TRBD2 may supply D (5 bases each). The CDR3 has 13 amino acids. V lost 6 bases to trimming and J lost 10 bases, with 19 bases between them. Germline V gene lookup returns CDR1 MNHEY and CDR2 SVGAGI. The chain's CDR3 is CASRRGAAYDQYF. CDR3 nucleotides: TGTGCCAGCAGAAGAGGGGCCGCATATGACCAGTACTTC.

This clonotype appeared many times. The rearrangement uses TRBV5-1 and TRBJ2-7; TRBD1 or TRBD2 may be the D gene (5 bases each). Trimming took off 4 bases at V and 3 bases at J, with 14 bases between the two ends. The germline V gene has CDR1 SGHRS and CDR2 YFSETQ. CDR3 length: 14 amino acids. The CDR3 sequence is CASSVGRGHYEQYF. The CDR3 DNA follows: TGCGCCAGCAGCGTGGGACGAGGGCACTACGAGCAGTACTTC.